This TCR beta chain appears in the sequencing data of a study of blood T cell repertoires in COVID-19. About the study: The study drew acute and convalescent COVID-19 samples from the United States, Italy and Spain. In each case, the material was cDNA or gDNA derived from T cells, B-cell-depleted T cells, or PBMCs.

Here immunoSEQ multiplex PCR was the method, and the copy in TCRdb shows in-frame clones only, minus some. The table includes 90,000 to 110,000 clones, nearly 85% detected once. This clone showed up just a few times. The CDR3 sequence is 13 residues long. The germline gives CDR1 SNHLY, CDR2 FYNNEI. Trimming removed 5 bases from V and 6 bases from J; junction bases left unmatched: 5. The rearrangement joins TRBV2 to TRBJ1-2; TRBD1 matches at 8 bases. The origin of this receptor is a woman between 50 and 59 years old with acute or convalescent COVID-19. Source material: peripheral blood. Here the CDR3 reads CASSRQGQDGYTF. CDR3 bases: TGTGCCAGCAGTCGACAGGGGCAAGATGGCTACACCTTC.